The 3 T cell receptor beta chains reported below all come from one sample, sequenced in a study of blood T cell repertoires in COVID-19. TCRdb keeps only in-frame clones here, not all; method: immunoSEQ multiplex PCR. The table shows nearly 250,000 clones, with 85% occurring only once. The sample was PBMCs or T cells enriched from blood (not recorded which). The receptors were gathered from a woman aged 45-59 years with acute COVID-19.

This chain joins TRBV2 and TRBJ1-1; 7 positions match TRBD1. V trimming: 6 bases; J trimming: 1 base; junction bases outside the gene matches: 8. The V gene's germline CDR1 is SNHLY and CDR2 FYNNEI. This CDR3 comprises 15 residues. The CDR3 reads CASRALDRPNTEAFF. Written as DNA, the CDR3 is TGTGCCAGCAGGGCTTTGGACAGGCCGAACACTGAAGCTTTCTTT. Looking up the rest from reference TRBV2 and TRBJ1-1 gives the full variable domain: EPEVTQTPSHQVTQMGQEVILRCVPISNHLYFYWYRQILGQKVEFLVSFYNNEISEKSEIFDDQFSVERPDGSNFTLKIRSTKLEDSAMYFCASRALDRPNTEAFFGQGTRLTVV.

J is TRBJ2-3 and V is TRBV4-3; D gene ambiguous. Trimming cost V 0 bases and J 4 bases, with 11 bases left between them. Germline CDR1 LGHNA, CDR2 YSLEER. There are 15 residues in the CDR3. CDR3 amino acids: CASSQDRQVPDTQYF. The CDR3 DNA sequence: TGCGCCAGCAGCCAAGATAGGCAGGTCCCAGATACGCAGTATTTT.

The chain uses TRBV6-2 or TRBV6-3 and TRBJ1-6, with no clear D. CDR1 is MNHEY and CDR2 is SVGEGT in the germline V gene. There are 14 residues in the CDR3. V lost 5 bases and J lost 9, with 14 bases in between. The CDR3: CASSTAEKVSPLHF. The CDR3 bases are TGTGCCAGCAGTACCGCGGAAAAGGTTTCACCCCTCCACTTT.